The source of this T cell receptor beta chain is a study of cytomegalovirus exposure and HLA in healthy donors. Nominal health characterized the donors when sampled, though unrecorded immune exposures were likely. The V end lost 1 base, the J end lost 4 bases, and 13 bases lay between the germline ends. CDR3 length equals 16 residues. The germline V gene encodes CDR1 LGHNA and CDR2 YNFKEQ. With 60 Vbeta and 13 Jbeta primers, the PCR was carried out. Clones were sequenced by immunoSEQ multiplex PCR, and TCRdb holds only the in-frame ones, with some missing. In the table there are tens of thousands of clones, 80% of which are singletons.

The receptor was isolated from a male donor in good health and CMV-seronegative. The sequenced sample consisted of PBMCs. This chain connects TRBV4-2 to TRBJ2-2, with D possibly matching TRBD1 (5 bases). The CDR3 sequence is CASSQGSERGTGELFF. In DNA, the CDR3 is TGTGCCAGCAGCCAAGGTTCAGAAAGGGGCACCGGGGAGCTGTTTTTT.